Following are 4 T cell receptor beta chains from one sample sequenced in a study of blood T cell repertoires in COVID-19. Here immunoSEQ multiplex PCR was the method, and the copy in TCRdb shows in-frame clones only, minus some. This table holds some 260,000 clones, 70% to 90% found once. The sequenced sample consisted of peripheral blood. These receptors were taken from a woman in her thirties or forties who had recovered from COVID-19.

The chain recombines TRBV5-1 with TRBJ2-4; 14 nucleotides agree with TRBD2. Germline V lookup: CDR1 SGHRS, CDR2 YFSETQ. V lost 4 bases and J lost 8; bases outside the gene matches: 5. This CDR3 region has 15 residues. The CDR3 is CASSGGTSGRDIQYF. DNA for the CDR3: TGCGCCAGCAGCGGAGGGACTAGCGGGAGAGACATTCAGTACTTC. Full variable domain (rest looked up from reference TRBV5-1 and TRBJ2-4): KAGVTQTPRYLIKTRGQQVTLSCSPISGHRSVSWYQQTPGQGLQFLFEYFSETQRNKGNFPGRFSGRQFSNSRSEMNVSTLELGDSALYLCASSGGTSGRDIQYFGAGTRLSVL.

The chain recombines TRBV7-3 with TRBJ2-2; 7 bases align to TRBD2. The CDR3 runs to 15 residues. Trimming removed 5 bases from V and 0 bases from J; junction bases left unmatched: 3. CDR1 is SGHTA, CDR2 FQGTGA, per germline. CDR3 loop: CASSSGEPNTGELFF. The CDR3 DNA is TGTGCCAGCAGCAGCGGGGAGCCGAACACCGGGGAGCTGTTTTTT.

V usage is TRBV7-2 and J usage is TRBJ1-5, with D hard to call. Trimming removed 0 bases from V and 0 bases from J, with 6 bases in between. Germline assignment: CDR1 SGHTA and CDR2 FQGNSA. This CDR3 is built from 15 residues. CDR3 sequence: CASSLALYSNQPQHF. In DNA form, the CDR3 reads TGTGCCAGCAGCTTAGCACTCTATAGCAATCAGCCCCAGCATTTT.

The chain joins TRBV7-8 to TRBJ2-1, with 9 bases matching TRBD1. The CDR3 loop spans 18 amino acids. Germline CDR1 is SGHVS and CDR2 is FQNEAQ. Trimming removed 1 base from V and 5 bases from J; junction bases left unmatched: 12. This CDR3 reads CASSLGQTGGKFDNEQFF. The CDR3 DNA sequence: TGTGCCAGCAGCTTAGGACAGACAGGGGGGAAATTCGACAATGAGCAGTTCTTC.